This T cell receptor beta chain was obtained from a study of T cell responses to AZD1222 COVID-19 vaccine. Study-wide context: Pooling of second doses given at about 4 or about 12 weeks was done. The study's findings and limits: It was only after the peak T cell response that any repertoires were sampled. Donors skewed white British and female; clonal diversity was possibly underestimated.

CDR3 size: 13 residues. The ends were cut back, 2 bases at V and 6 bases at J, with 11 bases in the middle. CDR1 and CDR2 (germline): MNHEY, SMNVEV (reference sequence). The protocol was immunoSEQ multiplex PCR, while the TCRdb copy is restricted to in-frame clones and leaves out a portion. There are approximately 100,000 clones in the sample; about 92% occur only once, and 5.2% lies in the top ten. Notes on this clone: Antigen specificity is unknown.

The source material was peripheral blood, sampled on day 0 of AZD1222 vaccination. This chain connects TRBV27 to TRBJ2-7, with no clear D. The clonotype originates from an adult in good health. The CDR3 bases are TGTGCCAGCAGTTTAGAATTCTTGGGCGAGCAGTACTTC. Amino acids: CASSLEFLGEQYF.